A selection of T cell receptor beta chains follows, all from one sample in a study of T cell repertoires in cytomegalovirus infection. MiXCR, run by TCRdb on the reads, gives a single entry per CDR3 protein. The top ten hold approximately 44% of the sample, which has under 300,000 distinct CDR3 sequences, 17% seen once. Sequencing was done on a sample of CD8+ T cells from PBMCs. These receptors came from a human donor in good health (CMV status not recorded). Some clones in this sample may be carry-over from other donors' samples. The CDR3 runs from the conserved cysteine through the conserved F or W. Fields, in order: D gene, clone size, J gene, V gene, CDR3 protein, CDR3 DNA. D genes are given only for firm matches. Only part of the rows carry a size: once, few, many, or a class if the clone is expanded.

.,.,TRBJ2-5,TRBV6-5,CASSYAQGETQYF,TGTGCCAGCAGTTATGCCCAGGGGGAGACCCAGTACTTC
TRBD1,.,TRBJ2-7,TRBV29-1,CSVIRDRSYEQYF,TGCAGCGTTATACGGGACAGGTCCTACGAGCAGTACTTC
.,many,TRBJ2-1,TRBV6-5,CASSYGRVKFF,TGTGCCAGCAGTTACGGTCGGGTTAAGTTCTTC
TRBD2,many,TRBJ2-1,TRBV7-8,CASSLAASGGAYNEQFF,TGTGCCAGCAGCTTAGCGGCTAGCGGGGGGGCCTACAATGAGCAGTTCTTC
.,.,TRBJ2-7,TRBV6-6,CASRQSSYEQYF,TGTGCCAGCCGCCAGTCGAGCTACGAGCAGTACTTC
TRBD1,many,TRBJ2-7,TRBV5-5,CASSLSSWQGALDEQYF,TGTGCCAGCAGCTTGTCGTCCTGGCAGGGGGCATTAGACGAGCAGTACTTC
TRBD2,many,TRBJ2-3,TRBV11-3,CASSRTSGGTDTQYF,TGTGCCAGCAGCCGTACTAGCGGGGGAACAGATACGCAGTATTTT
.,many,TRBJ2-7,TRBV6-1,CASSAYRGAREQYF,TGTGCCAGCAGTGCATACCGGGGGGCCCGGGAGCAGTACTTC
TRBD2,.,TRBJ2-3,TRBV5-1,CASSLDGTSGGTTHTQYF,TGCGCCAGCAGCTTGGACGGGACTAGCGGGGGGACAACGCATACGCAGTATTTT
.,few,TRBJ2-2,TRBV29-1,CSVEEGTGELFF,TGCAGCGTTGAAGAGGGTACCGGGGAGCTGTTTTTT
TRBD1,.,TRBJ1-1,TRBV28,CASSPRGQGRITEAFF,TGTGCCAGCAGTCCCAGGGGACAGGGGCGGATCACTGAAGCTTTCTTT
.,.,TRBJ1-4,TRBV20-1,CSARDPGGTNEKLFF,TGCAGTGCTAGAGATCCGGGTGGCACCAATGAAAAACTGTTTTTT
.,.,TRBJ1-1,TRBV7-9,CASSLRGSRTGEAFF,TGTGCCAGCAGCTTACGGGGGAGCAGAACCGGTGAAGCTTTCTTT
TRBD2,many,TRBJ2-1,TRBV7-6,CASSSAGGLSNEQFF,TGTGCCAGCAGCTCAGCGGGGGGGCTATCCAATGAGCAGTTCTTC
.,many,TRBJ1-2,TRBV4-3,CASSQEVLAGSYGYTF,TGCGCCAGCAGCCAAGAGGTCCTGGCGGGGAGCTATGGCTACACCTTC
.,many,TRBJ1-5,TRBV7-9,CASSSRGQPQHF,TGTGCCAGCAGCTCCAGGGGACAGCCCCAGCATTTT
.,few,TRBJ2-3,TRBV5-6,CASSLALDPDTQYF,TGTGCCAGCAGCTTGGCCTTGGACCCAGATACGCAGTATTTT
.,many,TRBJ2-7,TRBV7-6,CASSHGLDLGSEQYF,TGTGCCAGCAGCCACGGTTTGGACTTGGGGTCCGAGCAGTACTTC
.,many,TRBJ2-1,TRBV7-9,CASSLDSREQFF,TGTGCCAGCAGCTTAGATTCCCGGGAGCAGTTCTTC